These 21 T cell receptor beta chains came from one sample sequenced in a study of PD-L1 blockade in urothelial cancer. The method was immunoSEQ multiplex PCR; TCRdb's version includes in-frame clones alone and lacks a portion of them. The profile shows more than 70,000 clones, roughly 89% of them singletons. The sequenced sample was PBMCs, obtained around atezolizumab (anti-PD-L1) treatment. These receptors came from a man aged 55 to 70 with urothelial cancer.

The chain joins TRBV6-5 to TRBJ1-1, with D possibly matching TRBD1 (5 bases). V was cut by 0 bases and J by 0 bases, with 8 bases left in between. The CDR3 sequence is 15 residues long. CDR1 and CDR2 (germline): MNHEY, SVGAGI. CDR3 DNA sequence: TGTGCCAGCAGTTACTCGGCAGGGATGAACACTGAAGCTTTCTTT. It yields the protein CASSYSAGMNTEAFF.

The V and J genes are TRBV4-3 and TRBJ2-7, with D perhaps matching TRBD2 (6 bases). The CDR3 is made up of 14 amino acids. Germline CDR1 and CDR2: LGHNA and YSLEER. Trimming removed 0 bases from V and 10 bases from J, with 16 bases in between. CDR3 region: CASSQDKGRGVQYF. The CDR3 DNA follows: TGCGCCAGCAGCCAAGACAAGGGGCGCGGGGTTCAGTACTTC.

J is TRBJ1-3 and V is TRBV5-1; TRBD1 matches 8 bases. This CDR3 contains 15 residues. The V gene end was trimmed by 4 bases and the J gene end by 4 bases; junction bases not matched to a gene: 7. Germline V gene sequence: CDR1 SGHRS, CDR2 YFSETQ. The CDR3: CASSRNQGAGNTIYF. For the CDR3, the DNA is TGCGCCAGCAGCAGAAACCAGGGGGCAGGAAACACCATATATTTT.

The chain uses TRBV6-1 and TRBJ2-7, with a possible D match to TRBD2 (6 bases). The V and J ends lost 0 bases and 5 bases respectively, with 14 bases between them. Germline values: CDR1 MNHNS, CDR2 SASEGT. This CDR3 region has 15 residues. Here the CDR3 DNA reads TGTGCCAGCAGTGAAGCGTGGAGGGGAACCCACGAGCAGTACTTC. Protein product: CASSEAWRGTHEQYF.

The chain uses TRBV5-1 and TRBJ2-5; D not certain. The ends were cut back, 2 bases at V and 3 bases at J, with 11 bases in the middle. The CDR3 spans 14 residues. Germline assignment: CDR1 SGHRS and CDR2 YFSETQ. The CDR3 bases are TGCGCCAGCAGCTTTGGCAGCGCGAAAGAGACCCAGTACTTC. This codes for CASSFGSAKETQYF.

V and J are TRBV29-1 and TRBJ1-2, with 10 positions matching TRBD1. Germline loops: CDR1 SQVTM, CDR2 ANQGSEA. This CDR3 spans 12 amino acids. The V and J ends lost 4 bases and 8 bases, in that order; junction bases with no gene match: 4. CDR3 region: CSVGGTGEGYTF. CDR3 in DNA: TGCAGCGTTGGAGGGACAGGGGAGGGCTACACCTTC.

V and J are TRBV30 and TRBJ2-1; TRBD2 aligns across 13 bases. The germline gives CDR1 GTSNPN, CDR2 SVGIG (reference sequence). CDR3 length equals 17 residues. V trimming: 3 bases; J trimming: 0 bases; junction bases outside the gene matches: 5. The CDR3 protein is CAWRGLAGRRSYNEQFF. CDR3 coding DNA: TGTGCCTGGAGGGGACTAGCGGGGCGCCGCTCCTACAATGAGCAGTTCTTC. Supplemented by reference TRBV30 and TRBJ2-1, the full variable domain reads SQTIHQWPATLVQPVGSPLSLECTVEGTSNPNLYWYRQAAGRGLQLLFYSVGIGQISSEVPQNLSASRPQDRQFILSSKKLLLSDSGFYLCAWRGLAGRRSYNEQFFGPGTRLTVL.

This clone was picked up one time. The V gene is TRBV7-2, the J gene TRBJ2-7; D uncertain. Trimming pared 2 bases from V and 0 bases from J, leaving 8 bases between. The CDR3 runs to 14 residues. Germline loops: CDR1 SGHTA, CDR2 FQGNSA. The CDR3 spells CASSLWSGSYEQYF. The CDR3 DNA sequence: TGTGCCAGCAGCTTATGGTCGGGCTCCTACGAGCAGTACTTC. The full variable domain, its missing parts supplied by reference TRBV7-2 and TRBJ2-7, is GAGVSQSPSNKVTEKGKDVELRCDPISGHTALYWYRQSLGQGLEFLIYFQGNSAPDKSGLPSDRFSAERTGGSVSTLTIQRTQQEDSAVYLCASSLWSGSYEQYFGPGTRLTVT.

This chain connects TRBV6-4 to TRBJ2-1; 9 bases are shared with TRBD2. With V trimmed by 6 bases and J by 7 bases, 10 bases remained unmatched. The germline V gene has CDR1 MRHNA and CDR2 SNTAGT. The CDR3 is made up of 15 amino acids. This CDR3 is CASRKTSGAGNEQFF. CDR3 sequence (DNA): TGTGCCAGCAGGAAGACTAGCGGAGCGGGGAATGAGCAGTTCTTC.

The chain employs TRBV6-5 and TRBJ2-7; a weak D match, TRBD2 (5 bases). Trimming took off 5 bases at V and 2 bases at J, with 13 bases between the two ends. The germline CDR1 and CDR2 sequences are MNHEY and SVGAGI. The CDR3 sequence is 14 residues long. This CDR3 reads CASSLRRKPYEQYF. The DNA of the CDR3 is TGTGCCAGCAGTCTAAGGAGGAAGCCCTACGAGCAGTACTTC.

The chain couples TRBV6-5 to TRBJ1-5, with D possibly matching TRBD1 (5 bases). Germline loops: CDR1 MNHEY, CDR2 SVGAGI. V was cut by 2 bases and J by 4 bases, with 9 bases left in between. The CDR3 contains 14 residues. CDR3 in DNA: TGTGCCAGCAGTTACGGGGGGGAGAATCAGCCCCAGCATTTT. Its protein product is CASSYGGENQPQHF.

Here the CDR3 DNA reads TGCGCCAGCAGCCAAGTCGGGGGGGTCAGCAATGAGCAGTTCTTC. Protein product: CASSQVGGVSNEQFF. This chain links TRBV4-1 with TRBJ2-1, with TRBD2 identical over 8 bases. The germline V gene encodes CDR1 MGHRA and CDR2 YSYEKL. The CDR3 consists of 15 residues. Trimming at V came to 1 base and at J to 6 bases, leaving 5 bases not matched to a gene.

This chain uses TRBV28 with TRBJ2-2; D unresolved. Germline V gene lookup returns CDR1 MDHEN and CDR2 SYDVKM. The CDR3 is 16 residues long. V dropped 5 bases and J dropped 5 bases, with 18 bases sitting between them. The CDR3: CASSHRVGQTTGELFF. CDR3 DNA: TGTGCCAGCAGTCACCGCGTGGGCCAAACGACCGGGGAGCTGTTTTTT.

The chain joins TRBV6-5 to TRBJ1-5; 7 nucleotides align to TRBD1. The J segment lost 0 bases and the V segment lost 5 bases, leaving 4 bases of the junction unmatched. Germline V gives CDR1 MNHEY, CDR2 SVGAGI. This CDR3 has 15 residues. The CDR3 reads CASSQGENSNQPQHF. The CDR3 bases are TGTGCCAGCAGTCAGGGGGAAAATAGCAATCAGCCCCAGCATTTT.

The V gene is TRBV6-6, the J gene TRBJ2-7; D gene unclear. The ends were cut back, 6 bases at V and 2 bases at J, with 17 bases in the middle. This CDR3 is built from 15 residues. From germline, CDR1 is MNHNY and CDR2 SVGAGI (reference sequence). The CDR3 region is CASSPDSSRAYEQYF. DNA of the CDR3: TGTGCCAGCAGCCCCGACTCGAGCCGGGCCTACGAGCAGTACTTC.

V gene TRBV5-8 combines with J gene TRBJ1-2; D is possibly TRBD1 (5 bases). Trimming stripped 4 bases from V and 12 bases from J, with 16 bases between. Germline V gene data show CDR1 as SGHTS and CDR2 as YDEGEE. This CDR3 is 12 amino acids long. The CDR3 is CASSPRRDSNTF. The CDR3 DNA follows: TGTGCCAGCAGCCCGAGGCGGGACTCTAACACCTTC.

The CDR3 spells CASSVGASGSSLDTQYF. The CDR3 nucleotides are TGTGCCAGCAGCGTAGGGGCTAGCGGGAGTTCTTTGGATACGCAGTATTTT. The V gene is TRBV9, the J gene TRBJ2-3; 10 bases match TRBD2. The CDR3 spans 17 residues. Trimming at V came to 0 bases and at J to 6 bases, leaving 10 bases not matched to a gene. Germline-derived CDR1 and CDR2 are SGDLS and YYNGEE.

The chain links TRBV19 to TRBJ2-6, with D perhaps TRBD1 (6 bases). The CDR3 sequence is 15 residues long. Looked up from germline, CDR1 is LNHDA and CDR2 is SQIVND (reference sequence). The V end was cut by 4 bases, the J end by 1 base, with 8 bases between. The CDR3 region is CASSTTGSGANVLTF. In nucleotides, the CDR3 is TGTGCCAGTAGTACAACAGGGTCTGGGGCCAACGTCCTGACTTTC.

This clone was seen just once. The chain combines TRBV9 with TRBJ2-7; the D gene is possibly TRBD1 (6 bases). CDR3 size: 14 residues. CDR1 and CDR2 (germline): SGDLS, YYNGEE. Trimming left V 4 bases short and J 0 bases short, with 11 bases between. The chain's CDR3 is CASSPDSVSYEQYF. The DNA for the CDR3 is TGTGCCAGCAGCCCGGACAGCGTCTCCTACGAGCAGTACTTC.

This chain links TRBV28 with TRBJ1-1; D uncertain. The CDR3 is 12 amino acids. Germline V gene sequence: CDR1 MDHEN, CDR2 SYDVKM. V was trimmed by 2 bases and J by 7 bases, leaving 8 bases between them. The CDR3 protein is CASSLGSGEAFF. The DNA for the CDR3 is TGTGCCAGCAGTTTAGGGTCAGGTGAAGCTTTCTTT.

CDR3 DNA: TGTGCCAGCAGCTTATTATCGGGGAGGCGCACAGATACGCAGTATTTT. Translation: CASSLLSGRRTDTQYF. The genes are TRBV7-6 and TRBJ2-3; a weak D match, TRBD2 (6 bases). V lost 2 bases and J lost 1, with 13 bases in between. This CDR3 contains 16 residues. Germline V gene data show CDR1 as SGHVS and CDR2 as FNYEAQ.